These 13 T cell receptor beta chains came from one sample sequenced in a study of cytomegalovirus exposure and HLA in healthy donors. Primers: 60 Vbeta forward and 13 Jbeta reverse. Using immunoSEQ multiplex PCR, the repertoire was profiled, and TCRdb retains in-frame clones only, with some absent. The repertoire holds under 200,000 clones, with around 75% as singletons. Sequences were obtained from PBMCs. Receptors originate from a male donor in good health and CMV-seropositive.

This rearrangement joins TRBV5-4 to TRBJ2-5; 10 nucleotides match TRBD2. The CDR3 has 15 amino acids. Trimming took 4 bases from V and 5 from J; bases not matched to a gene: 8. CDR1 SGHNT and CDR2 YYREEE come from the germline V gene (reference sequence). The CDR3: CASSPRLAGEETQYF. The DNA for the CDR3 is TGTGCCAGCAGCCCCCGGCTAGCGGGAGAGGAGACCCAGTACTTC.

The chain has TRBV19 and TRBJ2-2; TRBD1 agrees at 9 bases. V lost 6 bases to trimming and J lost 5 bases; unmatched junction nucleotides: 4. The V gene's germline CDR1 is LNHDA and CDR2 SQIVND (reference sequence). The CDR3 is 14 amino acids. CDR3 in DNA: TGTGCCAGTAGCGACAGGGGGAGAACCGGGGAGCTGTTTTTT. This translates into CASSDRGRTGELFF.

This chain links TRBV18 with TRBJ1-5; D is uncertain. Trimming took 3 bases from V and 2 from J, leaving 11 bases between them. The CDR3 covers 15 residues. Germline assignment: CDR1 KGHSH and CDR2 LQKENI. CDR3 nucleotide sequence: TGTGCCAGCTCACCGACGGCGCAGGGCAATCAGCCCCAGCATTTT. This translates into CASSPTAQGNQPQHF.

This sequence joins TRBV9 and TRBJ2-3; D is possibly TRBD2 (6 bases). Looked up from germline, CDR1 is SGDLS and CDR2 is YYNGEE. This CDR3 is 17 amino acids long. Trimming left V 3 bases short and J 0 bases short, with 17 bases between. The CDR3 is CASSAIGTASSTDTQYF. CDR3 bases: TGTGCCAGCAGCGCCATTGGGACTGCCTCTAGCACAGATACGCAGTATTTT.

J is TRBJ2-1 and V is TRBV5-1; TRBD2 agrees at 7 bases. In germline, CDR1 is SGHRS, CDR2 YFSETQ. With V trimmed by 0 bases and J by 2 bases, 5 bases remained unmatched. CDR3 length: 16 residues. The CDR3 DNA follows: TGCGCCAGCAGCTTGGCCTCGAGCGGGGCCTACAATGAGCAGTTCTTC. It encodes CASSLASSGAYNEQFF.

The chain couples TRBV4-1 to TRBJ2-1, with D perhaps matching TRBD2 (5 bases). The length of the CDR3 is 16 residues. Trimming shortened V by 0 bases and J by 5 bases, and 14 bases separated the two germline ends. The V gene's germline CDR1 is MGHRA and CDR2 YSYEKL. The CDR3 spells CASSQDLGDYNNEQFF. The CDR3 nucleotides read TGCGCCAGCAGCCAAGATTTGGGTGACTATAACAATGAGCAGTTCTTC.

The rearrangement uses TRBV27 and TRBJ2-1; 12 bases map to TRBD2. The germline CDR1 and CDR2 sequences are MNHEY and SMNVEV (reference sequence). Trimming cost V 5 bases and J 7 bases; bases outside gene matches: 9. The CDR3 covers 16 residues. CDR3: CASSDLLAGGLNEQFF. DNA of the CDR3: TGTGCCAGCAGTGACTTACTAGCGGGGGGCCTAAATGAGCAGTTCTTC.

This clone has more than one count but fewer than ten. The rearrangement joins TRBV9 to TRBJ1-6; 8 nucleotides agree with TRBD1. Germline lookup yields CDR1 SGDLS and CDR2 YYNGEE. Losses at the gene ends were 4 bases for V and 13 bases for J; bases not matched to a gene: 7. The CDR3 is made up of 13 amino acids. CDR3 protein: CASSPRTGTPLHF. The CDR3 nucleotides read TGTGCCAGCAGCCCCCGGACAGGGACGCCCCTCCACTTT.

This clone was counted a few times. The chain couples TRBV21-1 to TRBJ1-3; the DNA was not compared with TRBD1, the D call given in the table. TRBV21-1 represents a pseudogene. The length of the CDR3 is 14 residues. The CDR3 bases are TGTGCCAGCAGCTTAGGACAGATGGGAAACACCATATATTTT. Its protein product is CASSLGQMGNTIYF.

CDR3 sequence reads: CASSLGVAGNSYEQYF. CDR3 nucleotides: TGTGCCAGCAGCTTAGGGGTAGCGGGGAACTCCTACGAGCAGTACTTC. This rearrangement joins TRBV7-2 to TRBJ2-7; TRBD2 matches 8 bases. The CDR3 contains 16 residues. Trimming removed 1 base from V and 0 bases from J; junction bases left unmatched: 5. Germline CDR1 is SGHTA and CDR2 is FQGNSA.

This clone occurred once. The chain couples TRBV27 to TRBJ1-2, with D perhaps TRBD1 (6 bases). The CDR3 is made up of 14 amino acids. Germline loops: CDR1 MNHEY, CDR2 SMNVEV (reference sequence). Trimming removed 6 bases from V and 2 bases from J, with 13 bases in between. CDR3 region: CASSPLQGNYGYTF. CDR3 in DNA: TGTGCCAGCAGCCCCCTCCAGGGGAACTATGGCTACACCTTC.

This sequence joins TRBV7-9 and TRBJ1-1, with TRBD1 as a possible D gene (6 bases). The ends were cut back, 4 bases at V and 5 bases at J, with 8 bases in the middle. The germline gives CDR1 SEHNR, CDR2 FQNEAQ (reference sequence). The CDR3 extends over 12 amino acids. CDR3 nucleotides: TGTGCCAGCAGCTCCAGGGGAACTGAAGCTTTCTTT. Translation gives CASSSRGTEAFF.

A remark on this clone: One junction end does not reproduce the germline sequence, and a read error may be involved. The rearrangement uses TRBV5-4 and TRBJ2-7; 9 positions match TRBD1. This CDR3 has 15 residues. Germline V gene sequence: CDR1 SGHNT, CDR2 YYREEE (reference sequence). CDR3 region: CAGSLGQGISYEQYF. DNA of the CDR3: TGTGCCGGCAGCTTGGGACAGGGTATTTCCTACGAGCAGTACTTC.